Listed below are T cell receptor beta chains from one sample, sequenced in a study of PD-L1 blockade in urothelial cancer. The protocol was immunoSEQ multiplex PCR, while the TCRdb copy is restricted to in-frame clones and leaves out a portion. The table includes 40,000 to 55,000 clones, more than 80% detected once. This material consisted of PBMCs, taken around atezolizumab (anti-PD-L1) treatment. The receptors were gathered from a man aged 70-80 years with urothelial cancer. Both conserved end residues are part of each CDR3. Fields, in order: J gene, D gene, clone size, V gene, CDR3 DNA, CDR3 protein. D genes are given only for firm matches. Clone size is shown for a subset of rows, as once, few, many or a class of expanded clone.

TRBJ2-3	TRBD2	-	TRBV7-3	TGTGCCAGCAGCTCTCTAGCGGGAGTTGGCACAGATACGCAGTATTTT	CASSSLAGVGTDTQYF
TRBJ1-4	TRBD1	-	TRBV19	TGTGCCAGTAGAGTTCTGGGACAGAAAAATGAAAAACTGTTTTTT	CASRVLGQKNEKLFF
TRBJ2-7	TRBD1	-	TRBV18	TGTGCCAGCTCACGGGACAGCTCCTACGAGCAGTACTTC	CASSRDSSYEQYF
TRBJ2-3	TRBD2	-	TRBV28	TGTGCCAGCAGTTCGCCCCTACTAGCGGGAAGGGCAGATACGCAGTATTTT	CASSSPLLAGRADTQYF
TRBJ2-2	-	-	TRBV2	TGTGCCAGCAGTGAGGTGGGAGCGAACACCGGGGAGCTGTTTTTT	CASSEVGANTGELFF
TRBJ2-1	TRBD1	-	TRBV19	TGTGCCAGTACTCAGCCGGGACAGAAAAACTACAATGAGCAGTTCTTC	CASTQPGQKNYNEQFF
TRBJ1-4	TRBD1	-	TRBV6-6	TGTGCCAGCAGTCCAGGACAGGGAATTTATGAAAAACTGTTTTTT	CASSPGQGIYEKLFF
TRBJ1-2	-	-	TRBV14	TGTGCCAGCAGCCACGGGGTCTGGGGAGCTAACTATGGCTACACCTTC	CASSHGVWGANYGYTF
TRBJ1-2	TRBD1	-	TRBV28	TGTGCCAGCAGCCCGGACAGGGTCGGCTATGGCTACACCTTC	CASSPDRVGYGYTF
TRBJ1-1	-	-	TRBV5-1	TGCGCCAGCAGCTTGGAAGGGGGAAGGACTGAAGCTTTCTTT	CASSLEGGRTEAFF
TRBJ1-3	-	-	TRBV19	TGTGCCTCCAGCGAGAAAAACCGAAACACCATATATTTT	CASSEKNRNTIYF
TRBJ2-5	TRBD2	once	TRBV9	TGTGCCAGCAGCCTTACGAGCGGGAGTGACCAAGAGACCCAGTACTTC	CASSLTSGSDQETQYF
TRBJ1-2	TRBD1	once	TRBV19	TGTGCCAGTAGTACCCGACAGGGCTCAAACTATGGCTACACCTTC	CASSTRQGSNYGYTF
TRBJ2-1	TRBD2	-	TRBV6-4	TGTGCCAGCAGTTCGACTAGCGGGGACTACAATGAGCAGTTCTTC	CASSSTSGDYNEQFF
TRBJ1-1	TRBD1	-	TRBV12-5	TGTGCTAGTGGCCCGAGAGGGGACAGTGAAGCTTTCTTT	CASGPRGDSEAFF
TRBJ2-1	TRBD2	once	TRBV6-5	TGTGCCAGCAGTGCCCTAGCGGGGGTTTTGTTCTTC	CASSALAGVLFF
TRBJ2-2	-	-	TRBV10-1	TGCGCCAGCAGTGAGTGGGGACAGAACACCGGGGAGCTGTTTTTT	CASSEWGQNTGELFF
TRBJ2-3	-	-	TRBV5-1	TGCGCCAGCAGCTTAGGACAGAGCACAGATACGCAGTATTTT	CASSLGQSTDTQYF
TRBJ2-7	TRBD2	-	TRBV11-2	TGTGCCAGCAGCAGACCACCGGGACTAGCGTTCTACGAGCAGTACTTC	CASSRPPGLAFYEQYF
TRBJ2-7	-	-	TRBV11-2	TGTGCCAGCACCCTGGCTCCCTACGAGCAGTACTTC	CASTLAPYEQYF
TRBJ1-4	-	-	TRBV2	TGTGCCAGCACCTTACAGGGTTCCTTAGGCGAAAAACTGTTTTTT	CASTLQGSLGEKLFF
TRBJ2-1	TRBD2	-	TRBV28	TGTGCCAGCAGGCCCACTAGCGGGAGACTGTCTTACAATGAGCAGTTCTTC	CASRPTSGRLSYNEQFF
TRBJ2-7	TRBD2	-	TRBV7-6	TGTGCCAGCAGCTTAGGTGACCGGGGGGACGAGCAGTACTTC	CASSLGDRGDEQYF
TRBJ2-5	TRBD1	once	TRBV5-1	TGCGCCAGCAGGAAGGACAGGGGGCTGGATGAGACCCAGTACTTC	CASRKDRGLDETQYF
TRBJ1-1	TRBD1	once	TRBV5-1	TGCGCCAGCAGCGACACAGGGGCCAACACTGAAGCTTTCTTT	CASSDTGANTEAFF
TRBJ2-5	TRBD2	once	TRBV6-4	TGTGCCAGCGAGACTAGCGGGGTGGCAGAGACCCAGTACTTC	CASETSGVAETQYF
TRBJ2-7	TRBD2	-	TRBV13	TGTGCCAGCAGCTTAGGGCGGGAGGGCCGATGGGAGCAGTACTTC	CASSLGREGRWEQYF
TRBJ1-2	TRBD1	few	TRBV14	TGTGCCAGCAGCCAACGACAGGGGCTCTATGGCTACACCTTC	CASSQRQGLYGYTF
TRBJ1-4	-	-	TRBV2	TGTGCCAGCAGTGAAGAAAGGAGAACCGAAAAACTGTTTTTT	CASSEERRTEKLFF
TRBJ2-5	TRBD1	-	TRBV5-4	TGTGCCAGCAGCTTGAGGACAGGAGCACAAGAGACCCAGTACTTC	CASSLRTGAQETQYF
TRBJ2-1	TRBD2	-	TRBV5-6	TGTGCCAGCAGCCATGGTCTAGCGGGAGGGGGCCCCTACAATGAGCAGTTCTTC	CASSHGLAGGGPYNEQFF
TRBJ2-5	-	-	TRBV13	TGTGCCAGCAGCTTACTCCCAGGGGAAGAGACCCAGTACTTC	CASSLLPGEETQYF
TRBJ2-6	-	-	TRBV7-2	TGTGCCAGCAGCTTTGAATGGGCGGGGGCCAACGTCCTGACTTTC	CASSFEWAGANVLTF
TRBJ1-1	TRBD1	-	TRBV6-5	TGTGCCAGCACACTTCGGAGACAGGGGATAACTGAAGCTTTCTTT	CASTLRRQGITEAFF
TRBJ1-1	-	-	TRBV5-1	TGCGCCAGCAGCTTGGCCGCCAGGGCGAACACTGAAGCTTTCTTT	CASSLAARANTEAFF
TRBJ1-2	-	few	TRBV28	TGTGCCAGCACCCTAGGCGGGGTCTATGGCTACACCTTC	CASTLGGVYGYTF
TRBJ2-2	TRBD2	-	TRBV9	TGTGCCAGCAGCGTAGAACTAGCGGGAGTATCCGGGGAGCTGTTTTTT	CASSVELAGVSGELFF
TRBJ1-2	-	-	TRBV5-4	TGTGCCAGCCAGGGAAACTATGGCTACACCTTC	CASQGNYGYTF
TRBJ1-3	-	-	TRBV5-1	TGCGCCAGCAGCAGGGAATACAGGAACTCTGGAAACACCATATATTTT	CASSREYRNSGNTIYF
TRBJ1-4	-	once	TRBV19	TGTGCCAGTAGTAAGACAATGGGAACTAATGAAAAACTGTTTTTT	CASSKTMGTNEKLFF
TRBJ2-3	-	-	TRBV10-3	TGTGCCATCAGTCGACTAGACACAGATACGCAGTATTTT	CAISRLDTDTQYF
TRBJ1-2	-	-	TRBV30	TGTGCCTGGAGCGTAGACAGGATCTATGGCTACACCTTC	CAWSVDRIYGYTF
TRBJ1-1	TRBD1	-	TRBV19	TGTGCCAGTAGGGGGACAGGAGGGACTGAAGCTTTCTTT	CASRGTGGTEAFF
TRBJ2-1	-	-	TRBV4-1	TGCGCCAGCAGCCAAGGGAGGGCGGGCTCCTACAATGAGCAGTTCTTC	CASSQGRAGSYNEQFF
TRBJ2-1	-	-	TRBV27	TGTGCCAGCAGTTTCAAACCCCCGGCCGGTGGGAGAAGGTCCTACAATGAGCAGTTCTTC	CASSFKPPAGGRRSYNEQFF
TRBJ1-1	TRBD1	-	TRBV19	TGTGCCAGTAGGACAGGGATAGTAAACACTGAAGCTTTCTTT	CASRTGIVNTEAFF
TRBJ1-3	-	-	TRBV10-3	TGTGCCATCAGTGAAAGAGGGACTGGAAACACCATATATTTT	CAISERGTGNTIYF
TRBJ2-2	-	-	TRBV18	TGTGCCAGCTCACCAATGAGGCACGCGAACACCGGGGAGCTGTTTTTT	CASSPMRHANTGELFF
TRBJ1-1	-	-	TRBV6-1	TGTGCCAGCAGCCCTCGTTTAAACACTGAAGCTTTCTTT	CASSPRLNTEAFF
TRBJ1-2	-	-	TRBV15	TGTGCCACCAGCCCGCTTCGGGAGGGCGGAGGCTACACCTTC	CATSPLREGGGYTF
TRBJ2-1	TRBD1	-	TRBV7-3	TGTGCCAGCAGCATAAGCTCAGGGGGCGTCAGCTCCTACAATGAGCAGTTCTTC	CASSISSGGVSSYNEQFF
TRBJ2-7	TRBD1	-	TRBV5-4	TGTGCCAGCAGCTCCCAAGCAGGACAGGTTACCTACGAGCAGTACTTC	CASSSQAGQVTYEQYF
TRBJ2-7	-	-	TRBV20-1	TGCAGTGCTAGAGGTCGCTACGAGCAGTACTTC	CSARGRYEQYF
TRBJ2-1	TRBD2	-	TRBV6-1	TGTGCCAGCAGTGAAGGACTAGCGGGAAATGAGCAGTTCTTC	CASSEGLAGNEQFF